Below are 14 T cell receptor beta chains sequenced from a single sample in a study of graft-versus-host responses after intestinal transplantation. Clones were sequenced by immunoSEQ multiplex PCR, and TCRdb holds only the in-frame ones, with some missing. The sample contains 20,000 to 25,000 clones, 50% to 65% of which appear only once. The input for sequencing was alloreactive CD4+ T cells from a mixed lymphocyte reaction culture, taken before intestinal transplant. Subset described: CFSE-low proliferating T cells sorted from roughly six-day pre-transplant mixed lymphocyte reaction (GvH or HvG direction). These receptors all come from a human patient who received an intestinal transplant.

This sequence joins TRBV29-1 and TRBJ2-1; 12 nucleotides line up with TRBD2. The trim removed 4 bases at V and 7 bases at J, leaving 8 bases unmatched. CDR1 and CDR2 (germline): SQVTM, ANQGSEA. There are 15 residues in the CDR3. The CDR3 DNA is TGCAGCGTTGCAATTCTAGCGGGAGGGAGGAATGAGCAGTTCTTC. As protein: CSVAILAGGRNEQFF.

A note on this clone: Compared with germline, one end of the junction differs, possibly owing to a read error. This chain connects TRBV28 to TRBJ2-4, with 7 nucleotides matching TRBD2. This CDR3 comprises 15 residues. Germline-derived CDR1 and CDR2 are MDHEN and SYDVKM. The CDR3 region is CASSLSTRRGGIQYF. The CDR3 coding sequence is TGTGCCAGCAGCTTATCTACACGTCGCGGGGGCATTCAGTACTTC.

V and J are TRBV7-9 and TRBJ1-5; 10 bases agree with TRBD1. V was pared by 5 bases and J by 1 base, with 2 bases of the junction left unmatched. CDR3 length equals 15 residues. Germline lookup yields CDR1 SEHNR and CDR2 FQNEAQ (reference sequence). The CDR3 here is CASSRQGASNQPQHF. CDR3 DNA sequence: TGTGCCAGCAGCCGACAGGGGGCAAGCAATCAGCCCCAGCATTTT.

The genes are TRBV7-8 and TRBJ2-7, with D unclear. Germline values: CDR1 SGHVS, CDR2 FQNEAQ. Trimming removed 3 bases at V and 3 bases at J, with 15 bases between. CDR3 length: 15 residues. This chain's CDR3 is CASSLAPSPFYEQYF. The CDR3 DNA follows: TGTGCCAGCAGCTTGGCACCATCCCCTTTCTACGAGCAGTACTTC.

This sequence joins TRBV4-3 and TRBJ1-4, with TRBD1 identical over 9 bases. After removal of 0 bases from V and 7 bases from J, the junction contained 12 bases not matched to a gene. Per germline, CDR1 LGHNA and CDR2 YSLEER. The CDR3 contains 18 residues. The CDR3 region has the DNA TGCGCCAGCAGCCAAGATCTGTTGTACAGGGGGCTTTTTGAAAAACTGTTTTTT. Protein: CASSQDLLYRGLFEKLFF.

The DNA for the CDR3 is TGTGGCGCCGGGACAGGGAACACCGGGGAGCTGTTTTTT. Its protein product is CGAGTGNTGELFF. The V and J genes are TRBV28 and TRBJ2-2; 8 bases line up with TRBD1. Germline V gene lookup returns CDR1 MDHEN and CDR2 SYDVKM. The CDR3 has 13 amino acids.

V and J are TRBV28 and TRBJ2-7; 8 bases are shared with TRBD2. J was trimmed by 0 bases and V by 7 bases; bases with no gene match: 11. Looked up from germline, CDR1 is MDHEN and CDR2 is SYDVKM. The CDR3 runs 16 residues. The CDR3: CASIPVGTRPSYEQYF. The CDR3 nucleotides read TGTGCCAGCATCCCCGTCGGGACTAGGCCCTCCTACGAGCAGTACTTC.

The chain has TRBV5-1 and TRBJ2-1, with D uncertain. Deletions cut 4 bases from V and 0 bases from J, with 11 bases between. The CDR3 is 15 amino acids. Germline V lookup: CDR1 SGHRS, CDR2 YFSETQ. The CDR3 loop reads CASSPMANSYNEQFF. In DNA, the CDR3 is TGCGCCAGCAGCCCGATGGCCAACTCCTACAATGAGCAGTTCTTC.

V and J are TRBV5-4 and TRBJ2-3; 9 positions agree with TRBD2. From germline, CDR1 is SGHNT and CDR2 YYREEE (reference sequence). The CDR3 runs to 18 residues. With 4 bases clipped from V and 4 bases from J, the junction kept 16 bases outside the gene matches. The CDR3, as DNA: TGTGCCAGCAGCCCCCAGTCCCAGTTCCAGCGGGGGGCAGATACGCAGTATTTT. This encodes CASSPQSQFQRGADTQYF.

The J gene is TRBJ1-6, the V gene TRBV5-1; TRBD1 matches 7 bases. Germline assignment: CDR1 SGHRS and CDR2 YFSETQ. The CDR3 has 15 amino acids. V was pared by 5 bases and J by 4 bases, with 6 bases of the junction left unmatched. The CDR3 protein is CASRRTQGYNSPLHF. DNA for the CDR3: TGCGCCAGCAGGAGAACACAGGGGTATAATTCACCCCTCCACTTT.

The V gene is TRBV7-2, the J gene TRBJ2-6; unclear D gene. The CDR3 has 15 amino acids. Germline CDR1 reads SGHTA; CDR2 reads FQGNSA. Trimming shortened V by 7 bases and J by 0 bases, and 10 bases separated the two germline ends. The CDR3 spells CASNPVRSGANVLTF. The DNA for the CDR3 is TGTGCCAGCAACCCGGTGCGCTCTGGGGCCAACGTCCTGACTTTC.

The CDR3 loop is CASSRDRRYQPQHF. CDR3 sequence (DNA): TGTGCCAGCAGTAGGGACAGACGTTATCAGCCCCAGCATTTT. This chain connects TRBV2 to TRBJ1-5; 7 bases line up with TRBD1. The CDR3 runs 14 residues. Trimming took 5 bases from V and 5 from J; bases not matched to a gene: 6. Germline loops: CDR1 SNHLY, CDR2 FYNNEI.

The rearrangement links TRBV7-2 to TRBJ1-2, with D unclear. The CDR3 sequence is 13 residues long. Germline V CDR1 and CDR2: SGHTA, FQGNSA. The germline V and J ends were trimmed by 2 bases and 4 bases, with 8 bases remaining between them. The CDR3 region is CASSLPGGYGYTF. CDR3 nucleotides: TGTGCCAGCAGCTTACCGGGTGGCTATGGCTACACCTTC.

The chain combines TRBV2 with TRBJ2-3, with no clear D. In germline, CDR1 is SNHLY, CDR2 FYNNEI. The CDR3 runs to 12 residues. V was pared by 3 bases and J by 8 bases, with 9 bases between. The DNA of the CDR3 is TGTGCCAGCAGTGACCTGTCGGTTACGCAGTATTTT. This sequence encodes CASSDLSVTQYF.